Sequencing of this T cell receptor (beta chain) was carried out in a study of beta chain features in type 1 diabetes. The investigators reverse transcribed all of the isolated RNA, so they sequenced expressed TCRB transcripts. Some clones are missing from TCRdb's copy, which holds only in-frame ones; the method was immunoSEQ multiplex PCR. The sample shows under 800,000 clones, about a sixth of them seen only once. Germline V gene data show CDR1 as KGHSH and CDR2 as LQKENI. V dropped 4 bases and J dropped 4; count of bases not matched to a gene: 6. The CDR3 consists of 15 residues. This TCR was sampled from a young man in good health. The V and J genes are TRBV18 and TRBJ1-4, with 7 positions matching TRBD1. Material: naive CD4+ T cells from blood. CDR3 nucleotide sequence: TGTGCCAGCTCACTGTCCGGGACAGATAATGAAAAACTGTTTTTT. Translated, it gives CASSLSGTDNEKLFF.